This is a list of T cell receptor beta chains from one sample in a study of cytomegalovirus exposure and HLA in healthy donors. Measured with immunoSEQ multiplex PCR; TCRdb has only the in-frame clones, and not every one. The table records about 140,000 clones, almost 80% of them present only once. The specimen was PBMCs. The receptors derive from a man between 18 and 29 years old in good health and CMV-seronegative. Both conserved end residues are part of each CDR3. The order of the fields is J gene, V gene, clone size, CDR3 length, D gene, CDR3 protein, CDR3 DNA. D genes are given only for firm matches. Clone size is given for some rows only: seen once, a few or many times, or a class if the clone is expanded.

>TRBJ1-1|TRBV6-5|NA|14|TRBD1
CASSYGTENTEAFF
TGTGCCAGCAGTTACGGGACAGAGAACACTGAAGCTTTCTTT
>TRBJ2-7|TRBV5-5|NA|15|NA
CASSLGAYVTYEQYF
TGTGCCAGCAGCTTGGGTGCCTATGTTACCTACGAGCAGTACTTC
>TRBJ2-7|TRBV6-6|NA|14|TRBD1
CASSSRTGFYEQYF
TGTGCCAGCAGTTCCCGGACAGGGTTCTACGAGCAGTACTTC
>TRBJ2-1|TRBV30|NA|20|TRBD2
CAWSSSKTLTSGVPGDEQFF
TGTGCCTGGAGTTCCTCAAAAACCCTGACTAGCGGGGTCCCTGGCGATGAGCAGTTCTTC
>TRBJ1-6|TRBV5-5|NA|16|TRBD1
CASSAEPGQGAAPLHF
TGTGCCAGCAGCGCAGAACCGGGACAGGGGGCTGCACCCCTCCACTTT
>TRBJ1-5|TRBV7-2|NA|15|NA
CASSLIGGSNQPQHF
TGTGCCAGCAGCTTAATTGGGGGCAGCAATCAGCCCCAGCATTTT
>TRBJ1-1|TRBV27|NA|13|NA
CASALGGNTEAFF
TGTGCCAGCGCCCTGGGGGGGAACACTGAAGCTTTCTTT
>TRBJ2-7|TRBV10-2|NA|15|NA
CASSGSGKSSYEQYF
TGCGCCAGCAGTGGCTCAGGGAAAAGCTCCTACGAGCAGTACTTC
>TRBJ1-1|TRBV13|NA|13|NA
CASSPTGNTEAFF
TGTGCCAGCAGCCCGACAGGGAACACTGAAGCTTTCTTT
>TRBJ2-2|TRBV6-1|NA|15|TRBD1
CASSEVQGVTGELFF
TGTGCCAGCAGTGAAGTCCAGGGGGTCACCGGGGAGCTGTTTTTT
>TRBJ2-7|TRBV19|NA|16|TRBD1
CASRPAGTGALYEQYF
TGTGCCAGTAGGCCAGCCGGGACAGGGGCCCTCTACGAGCAGTACTTC
>TRBJ1-1|TRBV12-5|once|13|TRBD1
CASGWTGYTEAFF
TGTGCTAGTGGCTGGACAGGTTACACTGAAGCTTTCTTT
>TRBJ2-7|TRBV29-1|NA|12|NA
CSVRSTNYEQYF
TGCAGCGTGCGGTCCACCAATTACGAGCAGTACTTC
>TRBJ2-5|TRBV19|once|14|NA
CASSIGGPQETQYF
TGTGCCAGTAGTATTGGGGGCCCCCAAGAGACCCAGTACTTC
>TRBJ2-3|TRBV4-1|NA|17|TRBD2
CASSLQGGTSTSYTQYF
TGCGCCAGCAGCCTTCAGGGCGGGACTAGCACTTCTTATACGCAGTATTTT
>TRBJ2-7|TRBV18|once|16|TRBD1
CASSPFTGTGFYEQYF
TGTGCCAGCTCACCCTTTACTGGGACAGGGTTTTACGAGCAGTACTTC
>TRBJ2-3|TRBV4-2|NA|13|NA
CASSRGYTDTQYF
TGTGCCAGCAGTCGGGGGTACACAGATACGCAGTATTTT
>TRBJ2-1|TRBV5-5|NA|15|NA
CASSLVVFTGNEQFF
TGTGCCAGCAGCTTGGTTGTATTTACAGGGAATGAGCAGTTCTTC
>TRBJ2-1|TRBV7-7|NA|16|TRBD2
CASSLHYSGEYNEQFF
TGTGCTAGCAGCTTGCATTATAGCGGGGAGTACAATGAGCAGTTCTTC
>TRBJ1-1|TRBV19|NA|15|NA
CASRPGGSVNTEAFF
TGTGCCAGTAGACCTGGGGGCTCGGTGAACACTGAAGCTTTCTTT
>TRBJ2-5|TRBV5-1|once|14|NA
CASSWGTRQETQYF
TGCGCCAGCAGCTGGGGGACACGTCAAGAGACCCAGTACTTC
>TRBJ2-5|TRBV4-3|NA|14|TRBD1
CASSQGTGQETQYF
TGCGCCAGCAGCCAAGGGACAGGGCAAGAGACCCAGTACTTC
>TRBJ1-2|TRBV7-9|NA|16|NA
CSSSLAGTPFNYGYTF
TGTTCCAGCAGCTTAGCTGGGACACCTTTTAACTATGGCTACACCTTC
>TRBJ1-2|TRBV30|NA|12|NA
CAWSAQSYGYTF
TGTGCCTGGAGTGCTCAGTCCTATGGCTACACCTTC
>TRBJ1-3|TRBV7-2|NA|13|NA
CASSPVTGNTIYF
TGTGCCAGCAGCCCCGTAACTGGAAACACCATATATTTT
>TRBJ1-4|TRBV5-1|NA|15|NA
CASSLTGTGYEKLFF
TGCGCCAGCAGCTTGACGGGGACTGGGTATGAAAAACTGTTTTTT
>TRBJ1-1|TRBV9|NA|16|NA
CASSAHTGRANTEAFF
TGTGCCAGCAGCGCACATACAGGTAGGGCGAACACTGAAGCTTTCTTT
>TRBJ1-2|TRBV7-8|NA|16|TRBD1
CASSYNARGTNYGYTF
TGTGCCAGCAGCTATAACGCCAGGGGGACCAACTATGGCTACACCTTC
>TRBJ1-1|TRBV5-1|NA|15|NA
CASSLAGNQNTEAFF
TGCGCCAGCAGCTTGGCGGGAAATCAGAACACTGAAGCTTTCTTT
>TRBJ2-5|TRBV4-3|NA|15|NA
CASSQDQGIGETQYF
TGCGCCAGCAGCCAAGATCAGGGGATAGGGGAGACCCAGTACTTC
>TRBJ1-2|TRBV5-1|NA|15|TRBD1
CASSYQLQGVEGYTF
TGCGCCAGCAGCTATCAATTACAGGGGGTGGAAGGCTACACCTTC
>TRBJ1-6|TRBV6-4|NA|14|NA
CASKLCRDWSPLHF
TGTGCCAGCAAGTTGTGCAGGGATTGGTCACCCCTCCACTTT
>TRBJ1-3|TRBV4-1|NA|18|NA
CASSQPLPRQKQINTIYF
TGCGCCAGCAGCCAACCACTCCCGCGACAGAAACAGATAAACACCATATACTTT
>TRBJ1-1|TRBV4-1|NA|12|NA
CASSQNSPEAFF
TGCGCCAGCAGCCAAAATAGCCCTGAAGCTTTCTTT
>TRBJ1-2|TRBV19|NA|14|NA
CASRYLQGYYGYTF
TGTGCCAGTAGATACTTGCAGGGGTATTATGGCTACACCTTC
>TRBJ2-7|TRBV10-1|NA|14|NA
CASSGPGFLDEQYF
TGCGCCAGCAGTGGACCGGGTTTTCTCGACGAGCAGTACTTC
>TRBJ2-3|TRBV7-9|NA|17|TRBD1
CASSLPDRGPSTDTQYF
TGTGCCAGCAGCTTACCGGACAGGGGTCCTAGCACAGATACGCAGTATTTT
>TRBJ2-7|TRBV6-5|NA|14|NA
CARQPRQEAYEQYF
TGTGCCAGACAACCCAGACAGGAGGCCTACGAGCAGTACTTC
>TRBJ2-4|TRBV19|NA|18|NA
CASTPLFRTVEPKNIQYF
TGTGCCAGTACTCCCCTGTTCCGGACAGTGGAGCCAAAAAACATTCAGTACTTC
>TRBJ2-1|TRBV11-2|NA|19|TRBD1
CASRHAQGDRYIGGDEQFF
TGTGCCAGCAGACACGCCCAGGGGGACAGGTATATTGGGGGCGATGAGCAGTTCTTC
>TRBJ1-2|TRBV5-6|NA|16|NA
CASSSGGLGGFHGYTF
TGTGCCAGCAGCTCCGGTGGGTTGGGGGGGTTTCATGGCTACACCTTC
>TRBJ2-5|TRBV7-9|NA|15|NA
CASSLGGPAKETQYF
TGTGCCAGCAGCTTAGGAGGGCCAGCCAAAGAGACCCAGTACTTC
>TRBJ1-1|TRBV6-6|NA|13|TRBD1
CASSRGTGTEAFF
TGTGCCAGCAGCCGGGGGACAGGCACTGAAGCTTTCTTT
>TRBJ1-6|TRBV6-5|NA|14|NA
CASTDNPEDSPLHF
TGTGCCAGCACCGATAATCCCGAGGATTCACCCCTCCACTTT
>TRBJ2-7|TRBV29-1|NA|15|NA
CSVEDRGRYPYEQYF
TGCAGCGTTGAAGATCGAGGCAGATACCCCTACGAGCAGTACTTC